The next 23 T cell receptor beta chains were all read from a single sample in a study of Graves' ophthalmopathy and Graves' hyperthyroidism (dated by TCRdb to between 2018 and 2020). TCRdb lists the instrument as Illumina HiSeq 2000. TCR beta CDR3 regions were amplified from RNA transcripts for repertoire sequencing. A first-round RT-PCR used HTBI primers with the Qiagen OneStep RT-PCR kit, followed by a second-round multiplex PCR, size selection and purification. TCRdb trimmed public reads at Q25 via fastp, called clones via MiXCR and kept in-frame beta chains. CDR3 protein sequences are deduplicated, and each keeps its most common genes and DNA. This sample has 170,000 or so distinct CDR3 sequences in its table, and 30% to 45% of those were observed once. The top ten clones comprise under 7% of the sample. Material for sequencing was peripheral blood. The receptors here all came from a woman in her thirties or forties with Graves' ophthalmopathy. Donor details come from another sample of the same person, matched by shared clones.

The J gene is TRBJ1-6, the V gene TRBV11-1, with 9 bases identical to TRBD1. This CDR3 region has 15 residues. V lost 5 bases, J lost 8 bases, and 7 bases stayed unmatched. Per germline, CDR1 SGHAT and CDR2 FQDESV (reference sequence). CDR3 sequence: CASSEGQGWDSPLHF. The CDR3 nucleotides read TGTGCCAGCAGCGAGGGACAGGGATGGGATTCACCCCTCCACTTT.

This clonotype came up many times. The V call is TRBV2, the J call TRBJ1-6; 9 nucleotides line up with TRBD1. CDR1 SNHLY and CDR2 FYNNEI come from the germline V gene. The CDR3 extends over 15 amino acids. The ends lost 4 bases at V and 3 bases at J; junction bases unmatched: 1. For the CDR3, the DNA is TGTGCCAGCAGTGCGGACAGGGGCTATAATTCACCCCTCCACTTT. Its protein product is CASSADRGYNSPLHF.

This CDR3 reads CASRRDSGNTIYF. In nucleotides, the CDR3 is TGTGCCAGCAGGAGGGACAGTGGAAACACCATATATTTT. The rearrangement uses TRBV2 and TRBJ1-3, with 7 bases aligning to TRBD1. CDR1 and CDR2 from the germline V gene are SNHLY and FYNNEI. CDR3 length: 13 residues. V gave up 6 bases and J gave up 3 bases; unmatched junction bases: 2.

The chain uses TRBV12-3 or TRBV12-4 and TRBJ1-2, with D possibly TRBD1 on 6 matching bases. Between the trimmed V and J ends, which lost 7 bases and 9 bases, there was a span of 21 bases. This CDR3 has 14 amino acids. In DNA, the CDR3 is TGTGCCAGCACCACCCAAGGACAGTCCTTTAGCTACACCTTC. The encoded protein is CASTTQGQSFSYTF.

The V call is TRBV28, the J call TRBJ1-2; 8 bases are a match to TRBD1. V lost 3 bases, J lost 6 bases, and 12 bases stayed unmatched. CDR1 and CDR2 (germline): MDHEN, SYDVKM. The CDR3 spans 16 residues. CDR3 loop: CASSFQSRQGLHGYTF. CDR3 nucleotide sequence: TGTGCCAGCAGTTTCCAGTCCCGACAGGGGCTACATGGCTACACCTTC.

In this sample, this clonotype turned up many times. This rearrangement joins TRBV4-1 to TRBJ1-1, with 7 bases lining up with TRBD1. Germline CDR1 MGHRA, CDR2 YSYEKL. After removal of 1 base from V and 2 bases from J, the junction contained 4 bases not matched to a gene. The CDR3 length is 15 residues. The CDR3 protein is CASSQGQGLNTEAFF. As DNA, the CDR3 is TGCGCCAGCAGCCAAGGACAGGGTTTAAACACTGAAGCTTTCTTT.

The chain carries TRBV6-2 or TRBV6-3 and TRBJ1-5, with a weak D call TRBD1 (6 bases). Trimming cost V 6 bases and J 7 bases, with 19 bases left between them. This CDR3 has 15 residues. Per germline, CDR1 MNHEY and CDR2 SVGEGT. The CDR3 region is CASSHGGTSGQPQHF. In nucleotides, the CDR3 is TGTGCCAGCAGCCATGGGGGGACATCGGGGCAGCCCCAGCATTTT.

This clonotype has a count of ten or more. The CDR3 DNA is TGTGCCAGCAGCTTAAGCGCAGTCTCTGGAAACACCATATATTTT. Amino acids: CASSLSAVSGNTIYF. The genes are TRBV7-2 and TRBJ1-3; no clear D gene. V shed 2 bases and J shed 0 bases, with 8 bases lying between them. This CDR3 contains 15 residues. The germline gives CDR1 SGHTA, CDR2 FQGNSA.

The genes are TRBV6-2 or TRBV6-3 and TRBJ1-3, with a tentative D call TRBD1 (5 bases). V lost 5 bases and J lost 0, with 14 bases in between. Germline CDR1 is MNHEY and CDR2 is SVGEGT. CDR3 length: 16 amino acids. CDR3 protein: CASSNPGPLSGNTIYF. CDR3 sequence (DNA): TGTGCCAGCAGTAATCCGGGACCTCTCTCTGGAAACACCATATATTTT.

This clonotype occurred a few times. The chain carries TRBV18 and TRBJ2-5; possible D gene TRBD1, 6 bases. There are 15 residues in the CDR3. Germline CDR1 reads KGHSH; CDR2 reads LQKENI. The V gene lost 4 bases and the J gene lost 0 bases, with 12 bases spanning the gap. The CDR3, as DNA: TGTGCCAGCTCACAACAGGGCTCAAACCAAGAGACCCAGTACTTC. Protein: CASSQQGSNQETQYF.

The chain links TRBV6-1 to TRBJ1-5, with TRBD1 as a possible D gene (5 bases). The CDR3 has 15 amino acids. Trimming removed 3 bases from V and 4 bases from J, with 13 bases in between. Germline CDR1 is MNHNS and CDR2 is SASEGT. CDR3 DNA: TGTGCCAGCAGTGATAAGGGGCAGGCGAATCAGCCCCAGCATTTT. The encoded protein is CASSDKGQANQPQHF.

Ten or more counts support this clonotype. V usage is TRBV29-1 and J usage is TRBJ2-2, with 13 positions matching TRBD2. The J segment lost 0 bases and the V segment lost 6 bases, leaving 10 bases of the junction unmatched. This CDR3 has 18 residues. The V gene's germline CDR1 is SQVTM and CDR2 ANQGSEA. In nucleotides, the CDR3 is TGCAGCGTGCGTGGGACTAGCGGGATCCCCGCGAACACCGGGGAGCTGTTTTTT. Its translation is CSVRGTSGIPANTGELFF.

The rearrangement links TRBV15 to TRBJ2-7; a possible D gene is TRBD2 (5 bases). The V end lost 5 bases, the J end lost 4 bases, and 18 bases lay between the germline ends. The CDR3 spans 15 residues. Per the germline V gene, CDR1 is LNHNV and CDR2 is YYDKDF (reference sequence). This CDR3 reads CATSDERVKIYEQYF. The CDR3 DNA is TGTGCCACCAGCGATGAGAGGGTCAAAATTTACGAGCAGTACTTC.

The chain is built from TRBV6-4 and TRBJ2-5; 13 bases are shared with TRBD2. Trimming removed 2 bases from V and 5 bases from J; junction bases left unmatched: 8. In germline, CDR1 is MRHNA, CDR2 SNTAGT. The CDR3 is made up of 17 amino acids. CDR3 protein: CASSDLGLAGEGETQYF. The CDR3 DNA sequence: TGTGCCAGCAGTGACCTAGGACTAGCGGGGGAGGGGGAGACCCAGTACTTC.

The J gene is TRBJ2-7, the V gene TRBV28; D is uncertain. Germline CDR1 is MDHEN and CDR2 is SYDVKM. Deletions cut 8 bases from V and 4 bases from J, with 15 bases between. The CDR3 is 13 residues long. This chain's CDR3 is CASVNEPGYEQYF. The CDR3 nucleotides are TGTGCCAGCGTAAACGAACCCGGGTACGAGCAGTACTTC.

This clonotype was recorded many times. This sequence may be a read error, since a much larger clone differs from it by one base. J is TRBJ1-2 and V is TRBV6-5; the D gene is possibly TRBD1 (6 bases). CDR1 and CDR2 from the germline V gene are MNHEY and SVGAGI. The CDR3 is 14 amino acids. The V and J ends lost 2 bases and 4 bases respectively, with 11 bases between them. The CDR3: CASSYNRESYGYTF. In DNA, the CDR3 is TGTGCCAGCAGTTACAACAGGGAGAGCTATGGCTACACCTTC.

This clonotype showed up many times. The chain joins TRBV6-5 to TRBJ2-5; 8 nucleotides agree with TRBD1. The CDR3 runs 14 residues. Germline CDR1 and CDR2: MNHEY and SVGAGI. With 5 bases clipped from V and 5 bases from J, the junction kept 7 bases outside the gene matches. The CDR3 DNA reads as TGTGCCAGCAGTACCAGGGGGCGGCATGAGACCCAGTACTTC. Encoded protein: CASSTRGRHETQYF.

The rearrangement joins TRBV7-2 to TRBJ1-1; no clear D gene. CDR1 and CDR2 from the germline V gene are SGHTA and FQGNSA. The CDR3 runs 15 residues. Trimming pared 5 bases from V and 1 base from J, leaving 14 bases between. The CDR3 DNA follows: TGTGCCAGCAGCGCGTGGGAGGGAAGGAACACTGAAGCTTTCTTT. Amino acids: CASSAWEGRNTEAFF.

This clonotype was seen repeatedly, ten times or more. The rearrangement links TRBV29-1 to TRBJ2-5, with no clear D. V was clipped by 0 bases and J by 11 bases, with 13 bases between them. CDR1 is SQVTM, CDR2 ANQGSEA, per germline. This CDR3 is 12 amino acids long. CDR3 sequence reads: CSVEDPVRQQYF. CDR3 bases: TGCAGCGTTGAAGACCCCGTCCGGCAACAGTACTTC.

This clonotype was counted ten times or more. The V gene is TRBV12-3 or TRBV12-4, the J gene TRBJ1-6; D gene ambiguous. The CDR3 runs 14 residues. Deletions cut 3 bases from V and 3 bases from J, with 6 bases between. The CDR3 here is CASSFRGYNSPLHF. The CDR3 nucleotides are TGTGCCAGCAGTTTTCGGGGCTATAATTCACCCCTCCACTTT.

V is TRBV5-1 and J is TRBJ1-1, with D perhaps TRBD1 (5 bases). The CDR3 loop spans 16 amino acids. Germline V lookup: CDR1 SGHRS, CDR2 YFSETQ. V dropped 0 bases and J dropped 4 bases, with 16 bases sitting between them. For the CDR3, the DNA is TGCGCCAGCAGCTTGGTACCTTCGGCAGGGATCACTGAAGCTTTCTTT. This sequence encodes CASSLVPSAGITEAFF.

This clonotype was seen ten or more times. The J gene is TRBJ2-5, the V gene TRBV28; no clear D gene. In germline, CDR1 is MDHEN, CDR2 SYDVKM. The V gene lost 5 bases and the J gene lost 0 bases, with 10 bases spanning the gap. There are 14 residues in the CDR3. The CDR3 bases are TGTGCCAGCAGTCTCAGACAAAACCAAGAGACCCAGTACTTC. Translated, it gives CASSLRQNQETQYF.

This clonotype came up many times. The chain is built from TRBV7-8 and TRBJ1-6; tentative D call: TRBD1 (6 bases). The germline gives CDR1 SGHVS, CDR2 FQNEAQ. This CDR3 comprises 15 residues. Trimming took off 6 bases at V and 8 bases at J, with 17 bases between the two ends. The CDR3 DNA is TGTGCCAGCAGTAAAAGACAGGATGGGGATTCACCCCTCCACTTT. Translating gives CASSKRQDGDSPLHF.